The 3 T cell receptor beta chains reported below all come from one sample, sequenced in a study of human T cells and chemical hapten exposure. TCRdb reanalysed the RACE reads using MiXCR and keeps one entry per CDR3 protein. This table holds roughly 200,000 distinct CDR3 sequences, about 22% found once. Time point meaning: patch test 1, 2 weeks after DPC sensitization. Treatment here: therapeutic diphenylcyclopropenone sensitization with weekly scalp DPC. The specimen comprised whole blood, sampled in connection with sensitization to the hapten diphenylcyclopropenone (DPC). These receptors all stem from a woman between 45 and 60 years old with alopecia areata. Some clones in this sample may be carry-over from other donors' samples.

The chain links TRBV4-2 to TRBJ2-7; D is possibly TRBD1 (6 bases). This CDR3 contains 15 residues. Trimming removed 2 bases from V and 2 bases from J, with 13 bases in between. Germline V gene sequence: CDR1 LGHNA, CDR2 YNFKEQ. CDR3 residues: CASSQLKGGTYEQYF. For the CDR3, the DNA is TGTGCCAGCAGCCAACTCAAAGGGGGTACCTACGAGCAGTACTTC.

This clonotype was detected ten times or more. J is TRBJ2-1 and V is TRBV9; tentatively, D is TRBD2 (5 bases). V was shortened by 2 bases and J by 5 bases, with 8 bases between the two germline ends. This CDR3 has 13 residues. Germline V gives CDR1 SGDLS, CDR2 YYNGEE. The CDR3 DNA is TGTGCCAGCAGCGTTCTAGCCGACAATGAGCAGTTCTTC. This gives the protein CASSVLADNEQFF.

This clonotype occurred many times. The rearrangement joins TRBV5-1 to TRBJ1-1; tentatively, D is TRBD1 (5 bases). This CDR3 is built from 15 residues. Germline loops: CDR1 SGHRS, CDR2 YFSETQ. With 0 bases removed from V and 7 bases from J, the gap between germline ends came to 16 bases. The CDR3 nucleotides read TGCGCCAGCAGCTTGGACGGGGGTAGACTTTTTGAAGCTTTCTTT. Its protein is CASSLDGGRLFEAFF.